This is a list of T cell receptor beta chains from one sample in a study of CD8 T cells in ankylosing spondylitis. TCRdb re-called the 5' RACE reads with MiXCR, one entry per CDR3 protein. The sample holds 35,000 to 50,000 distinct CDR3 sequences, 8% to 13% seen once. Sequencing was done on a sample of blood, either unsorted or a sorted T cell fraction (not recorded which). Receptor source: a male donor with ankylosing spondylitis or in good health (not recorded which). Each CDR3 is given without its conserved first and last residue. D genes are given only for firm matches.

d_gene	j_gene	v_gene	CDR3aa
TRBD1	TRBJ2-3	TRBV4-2	ASSPETGSDTQY
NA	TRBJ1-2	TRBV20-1	SATPWKTGVYGYT
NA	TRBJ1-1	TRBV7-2	ASNNDRKTEAF
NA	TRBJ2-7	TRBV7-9	ASSLLDEQY
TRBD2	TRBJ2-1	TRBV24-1	ATRPGGGDNGQF
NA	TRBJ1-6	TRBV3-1	ASSRTEQVDSPLH
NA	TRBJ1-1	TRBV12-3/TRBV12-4	ASTRGAANTEAF
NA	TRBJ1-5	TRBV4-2	ASSQGRANQPQH
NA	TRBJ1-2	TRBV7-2	ASSPRSNYGYT
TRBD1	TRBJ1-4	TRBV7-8	ASSLAPRGPEKLF
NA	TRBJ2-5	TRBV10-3	AISESQGQETQY
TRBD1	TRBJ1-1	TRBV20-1	SARGRQGTFSEAF
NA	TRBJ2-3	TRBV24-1	ATSDFLDSGKKTQY
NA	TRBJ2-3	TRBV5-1	ASSLGGPQAAQY
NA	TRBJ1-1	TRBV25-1	ASSPRAGANTEAF
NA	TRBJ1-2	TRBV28	ASSIAGRAYGYT
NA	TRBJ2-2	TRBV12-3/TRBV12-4	ASSPGLAGTGELF
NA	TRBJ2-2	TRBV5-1	ASSLGQALGELF
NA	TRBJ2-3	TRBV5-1	ASTRLGTDTQY
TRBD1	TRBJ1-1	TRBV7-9	ASSMGQGFTEAF
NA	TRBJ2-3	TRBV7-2	ASSRSGRLTDTQY
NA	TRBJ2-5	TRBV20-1	SAISESDGFFKETQY
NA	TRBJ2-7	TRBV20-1	SDGQSYEQY
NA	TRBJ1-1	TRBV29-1	STLSNTEAF
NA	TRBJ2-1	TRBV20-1	SARDPVGGYNEQF
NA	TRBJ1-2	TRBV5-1	ASSLRGDYGYT
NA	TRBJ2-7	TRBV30	AWSVNHAYEQY
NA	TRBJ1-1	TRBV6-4	ASRGTVNTEAF
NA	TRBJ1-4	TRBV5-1	ASSPTGPATNEKLF
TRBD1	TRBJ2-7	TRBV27	ASSYGTGVSYEQY
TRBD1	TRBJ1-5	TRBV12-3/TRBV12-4	ASSDISTGGTNQPQH
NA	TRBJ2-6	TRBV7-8	ASSLKSGANVLT
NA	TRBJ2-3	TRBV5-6	ASSSQAAQY
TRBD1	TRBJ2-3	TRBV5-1	ASSSKGQWAGDTQY
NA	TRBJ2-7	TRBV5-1	ASRDSYEQY
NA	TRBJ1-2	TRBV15	ATSRDYQGWNT
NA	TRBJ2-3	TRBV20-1	SPLKFTDTQY
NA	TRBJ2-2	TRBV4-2	ASSHTPGTWGTGELF
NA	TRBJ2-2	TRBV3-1	ASSRVGVATGELF
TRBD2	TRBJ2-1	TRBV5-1	ASSLGLAGNEQF
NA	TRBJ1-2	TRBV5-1	ASSLDGGAYGYT
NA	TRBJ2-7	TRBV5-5	ASSLNEIITYEQY
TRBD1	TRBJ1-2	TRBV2	ASSYDRAANYGYT
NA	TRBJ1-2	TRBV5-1	ASSFNTGGVYGYT
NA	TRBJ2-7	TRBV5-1	ASSLGGIRDRSYEQY
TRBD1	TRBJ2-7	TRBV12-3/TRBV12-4	ASILGQGSYEQY
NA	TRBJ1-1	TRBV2	ASIPGGVRTEAF
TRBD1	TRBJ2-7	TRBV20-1	SAPGDRDDYEQY
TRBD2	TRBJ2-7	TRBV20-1	SETPGLGNYEQY
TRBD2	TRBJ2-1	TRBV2	ASSEREGPSYNEQF
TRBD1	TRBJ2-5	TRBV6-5	ASSYNFDSETGGETQY
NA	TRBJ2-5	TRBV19	ASKRGGAETQY
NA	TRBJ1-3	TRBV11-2	ASSLGGTGRNTIY
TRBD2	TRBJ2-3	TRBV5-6	ASSYGLAGYTQY